In its sample, the clone carrying this T cell receptor (beta chain) was seen a few times. V lost 7 bases, J lost 1 base, and 10 bases lay in between. Germline CDR1 is LGHNT and CDR2 is FRNRAP. This CDR3 is built from 13 residues. The sample comes from a study of blood T cell repertoires in COVID-19. All enrollees were about 18 to 89 years old and from around 25 US areas. Participants reported their clinical history, and cohort assignment relied on those reports. TCRdb keeps only in-frame clones here, not all; method: immunoSEQ multiplex PCR. The table includes around 180,000 clones, 75% to 90% detected once.

Sequenced input: PBMCs or T cells enriched from blood (not recorded which). This receptor was identified in a woman in her thirties or forties with acute COVID-19. The rearrangement links TRBV12-5 to TRBJ1-1, with D tentatively TRBD1 (5 bases). DNA for the CDR3: TGTGCTAGTGCCGCCCAGGGGAACACTGAAGCTTTCTTT. Amino acids: CASAAQGNTEAFF.